These 27 T cell receptor beta chains were all obtained from the same sample, sequenced in a study of cytomegalovirus exposure and HLA in healthy donors. Primers included in the PCR were 60 Vbeta and 13 Jbeta primers. Method: immunoSEQ multiplex PCR; TCRdb's copy keeps in-frame clones and lacks some. The sample yields 85,000 to 130,000 clones, about 77% seen once. Sequencing was done on a sample of PBMCs. These receptors were taken from a woman in her fifties or sixties in good health and CMV-seropositive.

CDR3 region: CAAGQSPTDTQYF. The CDR3 nucleotides read TGTGCCGCTGGACAGTCCCCCACAGATACGCAGTATTTT. The chain uses TRBV9 and TRBJ2-3, with D possibly being TRBD1 (6 bases). CDR3 length equals 13 residues. CDR1 SGDLS and CDR2 YYNGEE come from the germline V gene. V gave up 10 bases and J gave up 2 bases, with 14 bases separating them.

This clone was seen only a few times. The chain recombines TRBV2 with TRBJ1-3; 10 positions agree with TRBD1. The CDR3 consists of 15 residues. Germline V gene lookup returns CDR1 SNHLY and CDR2 FYNNEI. J lost 2 bases, V lost 4 bases, and 2 bases had no gene match. The CDR3 DNA is TGTGCCAGCAGTGGGACAGGGGGGACTGGAAACACCATATATTTT. Translated: CASSGTGGTGNTIYF.

This clone was counted between two and nine times. The chain couples TRBV30 to TRBJ1-3; 10 bases map to TRBD1. CDR1 GTSNPN and CDR2 SVGIG come from the germline V gene (reference sequence). J was trimmed by 0 bases and V by 4 bases; bases with no gene match: 12. The CDR3 runs to 18 residues. CDR3 sequence (DNA): TGTGCCTGGACCAGAAGCCGGACAGGGGGTTACTCTGGAAACACCATATATTTT. This sequence encodes CAWTRSRTGGYSGNTIYF.

V is TRBV30 and J is TRBJ1-2, with TRBD1 matching 10 bases. The germline V gene has CDR1 GTSNPN and CDR2 SVGIG (reference sequence). The CDR3 covers 13 residues. Unmatched junction bases numbered 4, after V lost 3 bases and J lost 6 bases. The CDR3 DNA reads as TGTGCCTGGAGACACGGGACAGGGGATGGCTACACCTTC. This translates into CAWRHGTGDGYTF.

This sequence joins TRBV5-1 and TRBJ2-7; TRBD2 agrees at 11 bases. Germline V CDR1 and CDR2: SGHRS, YFSETQ. V shed 7 bases, J shed 2 bases, and the junction held 5 bases outside the gene matches. The CDR3 is 14 amino acids. CDR3 in amino acids: CASGPTSGTYEQYF. DNA of the CDR3: TGCGCCAGCGGACCGACTAGCGGGACCTACGAGCAGTACTTC.

J is TRBJ1-2 and V is TRBV9; 8 nucleotides match TRBD1. Trimming at V came to 0 bases and at J to 2 bases, leaving 9 bases not matched to a gene. The CDR3 runs 17 residues. CDR1 and CDR2 (germline): SGDLS, YYNGEE. The CDR3, as DNA: TGTGCCAGCAGCGTAGGTTCTGGTCGACAGGGGAACTATGGCTACACCTTC. This encodes CASSVGSGRQGNYGYTF.

This chain connects TRBV7-8 to TRBJ1-5; TRBD1 matches 9 bases. J lost 2 bases, V lost 1 base, and 0 bases had no gene match. Germline CDR1 and CDR2: SGHVS and FQNEAQ. This CDR3 spans 15 amino acids. In DNA, the CDR3 is TGTGCCAGCAGCTTAGGGGACAGGGGCAATCAGCCCCAGCATTTT. It yields the protein CASSLGDRGNQPQHF.

The chain is built from TRBV7-9 and TRBJ1-1; possibly TRBD1 for D (6 bases). CDR1 SEHNR and CDR2 FQNEAQ come from the germline V gene (reference sequence). With 6 bases removed from V and 1 base from J, the gap between germline ends came to 15 bases. This CDR3 is built from 15 residues. CDR3 sequence reads: CASSYREIGNTEAFF. The CDR3 nucleotides are TGTGCCAGCAGTTACAGGGAGATCGGGAACACTGAAGCTTTCTTT.

This clone has more than one count but fewer than ten. V gene TRBV19 combines with J gene TRBJ1-6, with 7 bases fitting TRBD1. J gave up 0 bases and V 8 bases, and 16 bases lay outside the gene matches. This CDR3 region has 19 residues. In germline, CDR1 is LNHDA, CDR2 SQIVND (reference sequence). As DNA, the CDR3 is TGTGCCAGTGCCTCACAGGGGCCCCTTGCAGGCTCCTATAATTCACCCCTCCACTTT. This encodes CASASQGPLAGSYNSPLHF.

The V call is TRBV19, the J call TRBJ1-4; 9 bases are a match to TRBD1. CDR1 and CDR2 from the germline V gene are LNHDA and SQIVND (reference sequence). The CDR3 loop spans 13 amino acids. After removal of 4 bases from V and 8 bases from J, the junction contained 2 bases not matched to a gene. CDR3 residues: CASSTDRGEKLFF. The CDR3, as DNA: TGTGCCAGTAGTACGGACAGGGGAGAAAAACTGTTTTTT.

This clone appeared a few times. The chain links TRBV9 to TRBJ1-1; 8 nucleotides agree with TRBD1. V trimming: 3 bases; J trimming: 3 bases; junction bases outside the gene matches: 22. Germline V lookup: CDR1 SGDLS, CDR2 YYNGEE. The CDR3 is 20 residues long. In DNA, the CDR3 is TGTGCCAGCAGCGCCCCGGTGGTTGGCAGGGGGCCTGGCGGGGACACTGAAGCTTTCTTT. Amino acid sequence: CASSAPVVGRGPGGDTEAFF.

The genes are TRBV11-2 and TRBJ2-3; 14 bases agree with TRBD2. CDR3 length equals 17 residues. J lost 0 bases, V lost 8 bases, and 7 bases had no gene match. Germline assignment: CDR1 SGHAT and CDR2 FQNNGV. The CDR3 reads CASGSGLAGDSTDTQYF. CDR3 coding DNA: TGTGCCAGCGGATCGGGACTAGCGGGGGATAGCACAGATACGCAGTATTTT.

CDR3 region: CAWAGKSNQPQHF. CDR3 DNA sequence: TGTGCCTGGGCCGGGAAGAGCAATCAGCCCCAGCATTTT. The V gene is TRBV30, the J gene TRBJ1-5, with D uncertain. The CDR3 is made up of 13 amino acids. Germline V lookup: CDR1 GTSNPN, CDR2 SVGIG (reference sequence). Between the trimmed V and J ends, which lost 5 bases and 1 base, there was a span of 9 bases.

The chain employs TRBV5-5 and TRBJ1-6; TRBD1 matches 7 bases. The CDR3 sequence is 15 residues long. CDR1 and CDR2 (germline): SGHKS, YYEKEE (reference sequence). V was clipped by 4 bases and J by 8 bases; unmatched bases: 9. CDR3 residues: CASSPRTGEYSPLHF. The CDR3 nucleotides read TGTGCCAGCAGCCCCCGGACAGGAGAATATTCACCCCTCCACTTT. Filled out from reference TRBV5-5 and TRBJ1-6, the complete variable domain reads DAGVTQSPTHLIKTRGQQVTLRCSPISGHKSVSWYQQVLGQGPQFIFQYYEKEERGRGNFPDRFSARQFPNYSSELNVNALLLGDSALYLCASSPRTGEYSPLHFGNGTRLTVT.

This clone has only a few counts. The chain employs TRBV7-3 and TRBJ2-7; 9 bases match TRBD2. The CDR3 spans 15 residues. V was pared by 4 bases and J by 6 bases, with 10 bases of the junction left unmatched. Germline CDR1 reads SGHTA; CDR2 reads FQGTGA. Here the CDR3 DNA reads TGTGCCAGCAGCTCTTTAGCGGGAGCTGCTAGCGAGCAGTACTTC. Its translation: CASSSLAGAASEQYF. Together with reference TRBV7-3 and TRBJ2-7, the CDR3 gives the full variable domain: GAGVSQTPSNKVTEKGKYVELRCDPISGHTALYWYRQSLGQGPEFLIYFQGTGAADDSGLPNDRFFAVRPEGSVSTLKIQRTERGDSAVYLCASSSLAGAASEQYFGPGTRLTVT.

The chain uses TRBV5-8 and TRBJ1-2; D is perhaps TRBD1 (5 bases). The CDR3 length is 13 residues. Per the germline V gene, CDR1 is SGHTS and CDR2 is YDEGEE. Trimming took 2 bases from V and 6 from J, leaving 11 bases between them. Here the CDR3 DNA reads TGTGCCAGCAGCTTTAGGCCAGGGAATGGCTACACCTTC. This codes for CASSFRPGNGYTF.

This sequence joins TRBV9 and TRBJ2-3; D remains unclear. Germline loops: CDR1 SGDLS, CDR2 YYNGEE. The CDR3 extends over 11 amino acids. V was shortened by 2 bases and J by 5 bases, with 3 bases between the two germline ends. CDR3 DNA: TGTGCCAGCAGCGTTCGAGATACGCAGTATTTT. Protein: CASSVRDTQYF.

The chain recombines TRBV6-5 with TRBJ1-1, with D possibly matching TRBD1 (6 bases). The ends were cut back, 8 bases at V and 1 base at J, with 8 bases in the middle. This CDR3 comprises 12 residues. Looked up from germline, CDR1 is MNHEY and CDR2 is SVGAGI. The CDR3 loop is CASGQTNTEAFF. The CDR3 DNA reads as TGTGCCAGCGGACAGACGAACACTGAAGCTTTCTTT.

The V and J genes are TRBV6-6 and TRBJ2-4; 9 bases are a match to TRBD1. V lost 6 bases, J lost 5 bases, and 5 bases stayed unmatched. The CDR3 length is 14 residues. Germline loops: CDR1 MNHNY, CDR2 SVGAGI (reference sequence). CDR3 DNA sequence: TGTGCCAGCAGGGCGGGACAGGGTGAAAACATTCAGTACTTC. Its translation is CASRAGQGENIQYF.

V usage is TRBV6-1 and J usage is TRBJ2-3; the D gene is possibly TRBD2 (5 bases). Germline lookup yields CDR1 MNHNS and CDR2 SASEGT. V was shortened by 6 bases and J by 5 bases, with 15 bases between the two germline ends. This CDR3 comprises 14 residues. The CDR3 DNA is TGTGCCAGCAGACTACCACAAGGAGGAGATACGCAGTATTTT. It yields the protein CASRLPQGGDTQYF.

The rearrangement uses TRBV27 and TRBJ1-3; a possible D gene is TRBD1 (6 bases). Germline V CDR1 and CDR2: MNHEY, SMNVEV (reference sequence). CDR3 size: 18 residues. V lost 6 bases and J 0 bases, leaving 21 bases between the germline ends. This chain's CDR3 is CASSQKSTGSFSGNTIYF. CDR3 DNA: TGTGCCAGCAGCCAAAAAAGCACAGGGTCCTTCTCTGGAAACACCATATATTTT.

The chain recombines TRBV10-3 with TRBJ2-1; perhaps TRBD1 as D (5 bases). The V and J ends lost 2 bases and 4 bases respectively, with 12 bases between them. CDR3 size: 15 residues. Per germline, CDR1 ENHRY and CDR2 SYGVKD. The CDR3 is CAISEGTAGYNEQFF. CDR3 DNA sequence: TGTGCCATCAGTGAGGGAACTGCAGGGTACAATGAGCAGTTCTTC.

The chain links TRBV29-1 to TRBJ2-7; possible D gene TRBD2, 6 bases. Between the trimmed V and J ends, which lost 4 bases and 6 bases, there was a span of 13 bases. Germline CDR1 is SQVTM and CDR2 is ANQGSEA. This CDR3 is 12 amino acids long. CDR3 amino acids: CSVGARAGEQYF. DNA for the CDR3: TGCAGCGTTGGGGCCAGAGCGGGCGAGCAGTACTTC.

In its sample, this clone was seen a few times. The V call is TRBV19, the J call TRBJ1-1; D is possibly TRBD1 (5 bases). This CDR3 has 16 amino acids. Germline assignment: CDR1 LNHDA and CDR2 SQIVND (reference sequence). V lost 11 bases, J lost 0 bases, and 22 bases lay in between. CDR3 residues: CALAGGWHPMNTEAFF. The CDR3 region has the DNA TGTGCCCTGGCGGGGGGATGGCATCCGATGAACACTGAAGCTTTCTTT.

This chain connects TRBV5-6 to TRBJ2-1; 9 bases are a match to TRBD2. The V gene end was trimmed by 7 bases and the J gene end by 0 bases; junction bases not matched to a gene: 11. CDR1 SGHDT and CDR2 YYEEEE come from the germline V gene. The CDR3 spans 17 residues. CDR3 region: CASSATSGRFSYNEQFF. The CDR3, as DNA: TGTGCCAGCTCCGCGACTAGCGGCAGGTTCTCCTACAATGAGCAGTTCTTC.

This chain links TRBV6-6 with TRBJ2-7; tentatively, D is TRBD1 (6 bases). Germline-derived CDR1 and CDR2 are MNHNY and SVGAGI (reference sequence). Trimming left V 1 base short and J 5 bases short, with 15 bases between. The CDR3 consists of 15 residues. CDR3 sequence reads: CASSYYQQGKNEQYF. In nucleotides, the CDR3 is TGTGCCAGCAGTTACTATCAGCAGGGGAAAAACGAGCAGTACTTC.

The chain links TRBV14 to TRBJ2-5; TRBD1 agrees at 8 bases. The J call could be wrong; TRBJ2-7 is a better fit for the DNA end. The CDR3 consists of 15 residues. From germline, CDR1 is SGHDN and CDR2 FVKESK. The CDR3 nucleotides read TGTGCCAGCAGCCAAGCTCGAGGGACAGGACGCGAGCAGTACTTC. This gives the protein CASSQARGTGREQYF.